This T cell receptor beta chain was captured in a study of blood T cell repertoires in COVID-19. Study-level information: T cells, B-cell-depleted T cells, or PBMCs supplied cDNA or gDNA.

Germline CDR1 LNHDA, CDR2 SQIVND (reference sequence). V lost 5 bases to trimming and J lost 3 bases, with 17 bases between them. The CDR3 is made up of 15 amino acids. Generated by immunoSEQ multiplex PCR, the TCRdb table keeps only in-frame clones and is missing some. The table records about 110,000 clones, over 60% of them present only once. The source of this sequence is a human donor in a cohort sampled during active or convalescent COVID-19. The sequenced sample was peripheral blood. The V call is TRBV19, the J call TRBJ2-7, with a weak D call TRBD2 (6 bases). CDR3 in DNA: TGTGCCAGTAGTCTAAGACTAGTCCCCTTCTACGAGCAGTACTTC. It is translated as CASSLRLVPFYEQYF.